Presented here are 8 T cell receptor beta chains from one specimen sequenced in a study of CD8 T cells in Susac syndrome. RNA amounts of roughly 0.45 to 1 ug underwent reverse transcription with random hexamers. MiXCR, applied by TCRdb to the immunoSEQ multiplex PCR reads, yields one record per CDR3 protein. The sample shows hundreds of thousands of distinct CDR3 sequences, 93% of them seen only once. Sequencing was done on a sample of CD4+ T cells from PBMCs. The receptors were gathered from a human donor with multiple sclerosis.

The chain couples TRBV5-1 to TRBJ2-5; 11 bases match TRBD2. The CDR3 runs to 14 residues. Trimming removed 6 bases from V and 7 bases from J; junction bases left unmatched: 8. Looked up from germline, CDR1 is SGHRS and CDR2 is YFSETQ. The CDR3 reads CASTLTSGSGTQYF. The CDR3 DNA is TGCGCCAGCACACTTACTAGCGGGAGCGGGACCCAGTACTTC. Complete variable domain (other parts from reference TRBV5-1 and TRBJ2-5): KAGVTQTPRYLIKTRGQQVTLSCSPISGHRSVSWYQQTPGQGLQFLFEYFSETQRNKGNFPGRFSGRQFSNSRSEMNVSTLELGDSALYLCASTLTSGSGTQYFGPGTRLLVL.

The chain carries TRBV6-1 and TRBJ2-4; TRBD1 aligns across 7 bases. CDR1 is MNHNS and CDR2 is SASEGT in the germline V gene. This CDR3 spans 16 amino acids. The junction had 7 bases not matched to a gene; V was cut back by 2 bases and J by 3 bases. The chain's CDR3 is CASSEYEGTVKNIQYF. The CDR3 DNA reads TGTGCCAGCAGTGAATATGAAGGGACAGTCAAAAACATTCAGTACTTC.

This chain connects TRBV7-3 to TRBJ1-2, with 8 bases matching TRBD1. From germline, CDR1 is SGHTA and CDR2 FQGTGA. V lost 2 bases, J lost 6 bases, and 8 bases stayed unmatched. This CDR3 spans 15 amino acids. CDR3 loop: CASSLYPGQGDGYTF. CDR3 nucleotides: TGTGCCAGCAGCTTATACCCCGGACAGGGTGATGGCTACACCTTC.

V usage is TRBV2 and J usage is TRBJ1-5; 7 bases align to TRBD1. From germline, CDR1 is SNHLY and CDR2 FYNNEI. The CDR3 covers 16 residues. The J segment lost 5 bases and the V segment lost 7 bases, leaving 14 bases of the junction unmatched. CDR3 residues: CASTLLGAGGDQPQHF. The CDR3 coding sequence is TGTGCCAGCACCCTCCTGGGGGCAGGGGGGGATCAGCCCCAGCATTTT.

A single count supports this clonotype. The chain has TRBV20-1 and TRBJ2-4; 9 positions match TRBD1. The CDR3 is 14 residues long. Germline V gene data show CDR1 as DFQATT and CDR2 as SNEGSKA (reference sequence). The junction had 13 bases not matched to a gene; V was cut back by 5 bases and J by 11 bases. CDR3 nucleotides: TGCAGTGCTGCAGCTCCGGGACAGGGATCGGTTCAGTACTTC. Translated: CSAAAPGQGSVQYF.

This sequence joins TRBV15 and TRBJ2-2; TRBD1 matches at 7 bases. The CDR3 is made up of 14 amino acids. Germline V CDR1 and CDR2: LNHNV, YYDKDF (reference sequence). The ends lost 7 bases at V and 1 base at J; junction bases unmatched: 3. This CDR3 reads CATKGQLNTGELFF. For the CDR3, the DNA is TGTGCCACCAAGGGACAGTTGAACACCGGGGAGCTGTTTTTT.

V is TRBV6-2 or TRBV6-3 and J is TRBJ2-7; the match to TRBD2 covers 7 bases. The CDR3 has 15 residues. Trimming cost V 4 bases and J 4 bases; bases outside gene matches: 10. Germline V gene data show CDR1 as MNHEY and CDR2 as SVGEGT. The CDR3 sequence: CASSSFVASGYEQYV. DNA of the CDR3: TGTGCCAGCAGTTCCTTCGTGGCTAGCGGATACGAGCAGTACGTC.

This clonotype was picked up one time. J is TRBJ2-3 and V is TRBV20-1; D not certain. Germline CDR1 DFQATT, CDR2 SNEGSKA (reference sequence). The CDR3 covers 13 residues. Trimming shortened V by 0 bases and J by 6 bases, and 10 bases separated the two germline ends. Written as DNA, the CDR3 is TGCAGTGCTAGAGATCCCGTTATGGATACGCAGTATTTT. Residues: CSARDPVMDTQYF.